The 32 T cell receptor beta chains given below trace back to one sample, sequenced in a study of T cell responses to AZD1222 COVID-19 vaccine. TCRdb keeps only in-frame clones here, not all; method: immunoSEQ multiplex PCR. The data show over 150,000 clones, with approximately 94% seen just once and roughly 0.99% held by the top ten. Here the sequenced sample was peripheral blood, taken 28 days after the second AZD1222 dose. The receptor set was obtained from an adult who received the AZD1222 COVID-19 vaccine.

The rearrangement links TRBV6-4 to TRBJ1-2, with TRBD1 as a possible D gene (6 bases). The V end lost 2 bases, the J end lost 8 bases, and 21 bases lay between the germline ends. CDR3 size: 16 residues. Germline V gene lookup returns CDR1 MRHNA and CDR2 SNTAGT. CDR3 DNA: TGTGCCAGCAGTGACAGTGACGTGCGGGGGGCCTCGGGCTACACCTTC. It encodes CASSDSDVRGASGYTF.

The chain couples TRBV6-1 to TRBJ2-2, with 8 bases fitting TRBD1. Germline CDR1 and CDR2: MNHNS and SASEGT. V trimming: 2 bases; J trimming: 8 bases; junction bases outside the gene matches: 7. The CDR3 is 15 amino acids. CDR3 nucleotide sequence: TGTGCCAGCAGTGAACTTCAGGGGGCTAAGGGGGAGCTGTTTTTT. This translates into CASSELQGAKGELFF.

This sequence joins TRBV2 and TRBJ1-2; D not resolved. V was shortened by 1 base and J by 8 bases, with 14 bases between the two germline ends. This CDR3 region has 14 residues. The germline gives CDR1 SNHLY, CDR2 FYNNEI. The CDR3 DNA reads TGTGCCAGCAGTGAAGGAGAGCTTGGCGTAGGCTACACCTTC. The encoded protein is CASSEGELGVGYTF.

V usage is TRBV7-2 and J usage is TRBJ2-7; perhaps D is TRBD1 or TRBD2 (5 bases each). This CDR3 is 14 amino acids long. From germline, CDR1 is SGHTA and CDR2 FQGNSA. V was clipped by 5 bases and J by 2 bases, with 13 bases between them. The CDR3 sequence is CASSTGRIAYEQYF. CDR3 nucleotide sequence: TGTGCCAGCAGCACGGGACGGATCGCCTACGAGCAGTACTTC.

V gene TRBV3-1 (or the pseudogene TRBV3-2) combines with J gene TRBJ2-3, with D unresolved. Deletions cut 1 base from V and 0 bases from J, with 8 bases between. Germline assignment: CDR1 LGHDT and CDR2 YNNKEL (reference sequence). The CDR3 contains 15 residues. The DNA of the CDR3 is TGTGCCAGCAGCCAAGGGTCTTCTAGCACAGATACGCAGTATTTT. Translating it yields CASSQGSSSTDTQYF.

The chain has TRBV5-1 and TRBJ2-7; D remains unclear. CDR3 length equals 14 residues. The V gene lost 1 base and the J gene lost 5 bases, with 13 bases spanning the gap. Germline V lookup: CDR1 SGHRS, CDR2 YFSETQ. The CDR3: CASSLPRAPDEQYF. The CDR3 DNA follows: TGCGCCAGCAGCTTGCCGCGAGCGCCTGACGAGCAGTACTTC.

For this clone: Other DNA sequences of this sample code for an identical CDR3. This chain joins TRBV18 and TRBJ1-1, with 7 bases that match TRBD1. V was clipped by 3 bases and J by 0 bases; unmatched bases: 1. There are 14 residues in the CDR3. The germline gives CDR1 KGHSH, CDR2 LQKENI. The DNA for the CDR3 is TGTGCCAGCTCACCGGGACAGTTGAACACTGAAGCTTTCTTT. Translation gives CASSPGQLNTEAFF.

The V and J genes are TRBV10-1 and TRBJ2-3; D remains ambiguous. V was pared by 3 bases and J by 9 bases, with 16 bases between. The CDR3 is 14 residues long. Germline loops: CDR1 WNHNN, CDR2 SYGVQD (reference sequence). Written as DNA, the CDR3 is TGCGCCAGCAGTGAAGTTTTAACGTCTGGGACGCAGTATTTT. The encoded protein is CASSEVLTSGTQYF.

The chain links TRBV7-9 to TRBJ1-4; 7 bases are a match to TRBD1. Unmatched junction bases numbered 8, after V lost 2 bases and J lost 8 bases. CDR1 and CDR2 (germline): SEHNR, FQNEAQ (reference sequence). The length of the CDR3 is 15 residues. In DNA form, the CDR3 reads TGTGCCAGCAGCTTAAGCGGGACAGTGGACGAAAAACTGTTTTTT. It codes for CASSLSGTVDEKLFF. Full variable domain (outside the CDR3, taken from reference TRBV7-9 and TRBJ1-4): DTGVSQNPRHKITKRGQNVTFRCDPISEHNRLYWYRQTLGQGPEFLTYFQNEAQLEKSRLLSDRFSAERPKGSFSTLEIQRTEQGDSAMYLCASSLSGTVDEKLFFGSGTQLSVL.

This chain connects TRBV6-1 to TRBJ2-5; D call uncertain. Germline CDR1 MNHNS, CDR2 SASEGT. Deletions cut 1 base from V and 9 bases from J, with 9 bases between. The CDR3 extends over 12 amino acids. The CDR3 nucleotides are TGTGCCAGCAGTGAAGAAAGACCCCCCCAGTACTTC. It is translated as CASSEERPPQYF.

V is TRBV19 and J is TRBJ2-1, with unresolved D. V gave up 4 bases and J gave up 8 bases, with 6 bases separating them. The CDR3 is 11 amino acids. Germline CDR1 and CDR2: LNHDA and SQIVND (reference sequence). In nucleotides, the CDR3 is TGTGCCAGTAGTACCAGGTATGAGCAGTTCTTC. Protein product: CASSTRYEQFF. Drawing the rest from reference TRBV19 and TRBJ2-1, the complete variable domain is DGGITQSPKYLFRKEGQNVTLSCEQNLNHDAMYWYRQDPGQGLRLIYYSQIVNDFQKGDIAEGYSVSREKKESFPLTVTSAQKNPTAFYLCASSTRYEQFFGPGTRLTVL.

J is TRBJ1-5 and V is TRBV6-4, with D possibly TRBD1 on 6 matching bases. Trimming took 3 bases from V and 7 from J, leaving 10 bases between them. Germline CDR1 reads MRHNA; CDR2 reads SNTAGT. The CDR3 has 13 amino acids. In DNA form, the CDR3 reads TGTGCCAGCAGTGAAACAGGGAGCCAGCCCCAGCATTTT. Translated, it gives CASSETGSQPQHF.

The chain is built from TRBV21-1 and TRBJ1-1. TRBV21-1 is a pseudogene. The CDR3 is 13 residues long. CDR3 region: CANQKGVNTEAFF. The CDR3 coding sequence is TGTGCCAACCAAAAGGGAGTGAACACTGAAGCTTTCTTT.

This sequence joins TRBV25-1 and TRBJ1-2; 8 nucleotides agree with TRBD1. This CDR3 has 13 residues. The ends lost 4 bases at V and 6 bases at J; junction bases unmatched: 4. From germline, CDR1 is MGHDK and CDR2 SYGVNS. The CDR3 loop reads CASSVAGGHGYTF. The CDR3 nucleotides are TGTGCCAGCAGTGTGGCAGGGGGCCATGGCTACACCTTC.

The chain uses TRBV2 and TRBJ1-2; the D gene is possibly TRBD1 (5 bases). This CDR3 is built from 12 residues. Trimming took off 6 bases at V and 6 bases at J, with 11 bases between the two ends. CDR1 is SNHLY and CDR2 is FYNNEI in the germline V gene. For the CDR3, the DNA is TGTGCCAGCAGGGTAGGGGAGGATGGCTACACCTTC. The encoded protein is CASRVGEDGYTF.

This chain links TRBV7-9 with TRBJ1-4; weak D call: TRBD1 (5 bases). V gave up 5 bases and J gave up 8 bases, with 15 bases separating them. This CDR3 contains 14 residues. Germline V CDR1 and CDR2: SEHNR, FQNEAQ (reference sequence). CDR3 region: CASSPHGGREKLFF. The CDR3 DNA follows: TGTGCCAGCAGCCCTCACGGGGGACGCGAAAAACTGTTTTTT.

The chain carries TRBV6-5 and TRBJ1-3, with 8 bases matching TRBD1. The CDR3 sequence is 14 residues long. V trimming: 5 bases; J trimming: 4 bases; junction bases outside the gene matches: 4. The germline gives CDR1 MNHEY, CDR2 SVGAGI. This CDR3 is CASSQDRAGNTIYF. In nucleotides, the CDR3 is TGTGCCAGCAGTCAGGACAGGGCAGGAAACACCATATATTTT.

CDR3 DNA: TGTGCCAGCAGTTACCGACAGGGGGCTAGGGCCTACGAGCAGTACTTC. It codes for CASSYRQGARAYEQYF. The chain combines TRBV6-5 with TRBJ2-7, with TRBD1 identical over 10 bases. V lost 2 bases and J lost 2; bases outside the gene matches: 6. The CDR3 consists of 16 residues. Germline values: CDR1 MNHEY, CDR2 SVGAGI.

CDR3: CASSRRGRGTEAFF. The CDR3 coding sequence is TGTGCCAGCAGCCGCAGGGGACGTGGGACTGAAGCTTTCTTT. V usage is TRBV28 and J usage is TRBJ1-1; perhaps TRBD1 as D (6 bases). V lost 6 bases to trimming and J lost 5 bases, with 16 bases between them. CDR1 and CDR2 from the germline V gene are MDHEN and SYDVKM. This CDR3 is built from 14 residues.

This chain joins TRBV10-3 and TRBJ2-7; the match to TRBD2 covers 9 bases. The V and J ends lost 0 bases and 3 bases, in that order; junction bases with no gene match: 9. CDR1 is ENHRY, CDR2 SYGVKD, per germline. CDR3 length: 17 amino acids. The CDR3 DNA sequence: TGTGCCATCAGTGAGTCGAGTGCTAGCGGGACCCTCTACGAGCAGTACTTC. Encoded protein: CAISESSASGTLYEQYF.

The CDR3 nucleotides read TGTGCCATCAGTGATCCAATCCGGGCCGCCAACTCAGATACGCAGTATTTT. It specifies CAISDPIRAANSDTQYF. V is TRBV10-3 and J is TRBJ2-3; no clear D gene. V dropped 3 bases and J dropped 4 bases, with 20 bases sitting between them. Germline V lookup: CDR1 ENHRY, CDR2 SYGVKD. The CDR3 is 17 residues long.

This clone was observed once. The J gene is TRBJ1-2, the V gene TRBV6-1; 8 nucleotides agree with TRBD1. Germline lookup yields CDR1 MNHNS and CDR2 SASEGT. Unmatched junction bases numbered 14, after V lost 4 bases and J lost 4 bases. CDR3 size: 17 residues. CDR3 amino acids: CASSANPPGQGAYGYTF. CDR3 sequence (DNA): TGTGCCAGCAGTGCAAACCCCCCAGGACAGGGAGCCTATGGCTACACCTTC.

CDR3 sequence reads: CASSRGQGGTQYF. The CDR3 coding sequence is TGTGCCAGCAGCCGGGGACAGGGTGGGACCCAGTACTTC. The chain carries TRBV6-5 and TRBJ2-5; 9 positions match TRBD1. This CDR3 contains 13 residues. Germline-derived CDR1 and CDR2 are MNHEY and SVGAGI. V lost 6 bases to trimming and J lost 7 bases; unmatched junction nucleotides: 6.

CDR3 protein: CASSPRQRGGPPQETQYF. The CDR3 nucleotides read TGCGCCAGCAGCCCCCGCCAGCGGGGGGGCCCACCCCAAGAGACCCAGTACTTC. This rearrangement joins TRBV5-1 to TRBJ2-5; TRBD2 agrees at 10 bases. The V gene's germline CDR1 is SGHRS and CDR2 YFSETQ. With V trimmed by 4 bases and J by 1 base, 13 bases remained unmatched. The CDR3 consists of 18 residues.

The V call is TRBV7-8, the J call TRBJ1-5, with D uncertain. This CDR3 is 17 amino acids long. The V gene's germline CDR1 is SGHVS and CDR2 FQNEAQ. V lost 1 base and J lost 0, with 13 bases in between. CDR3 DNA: TGTGCCAGCAGCTTAGGATCCATAAGGTATAGCAATCAGCCCCAGCATTTT. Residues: CASSLGSIRYSNQPQHF.

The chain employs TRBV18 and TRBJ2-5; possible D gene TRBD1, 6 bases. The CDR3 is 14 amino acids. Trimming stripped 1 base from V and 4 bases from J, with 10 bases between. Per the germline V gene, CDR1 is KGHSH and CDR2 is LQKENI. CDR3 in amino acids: CASSPRDTGETQYF. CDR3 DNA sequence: TGTGCCAGCTCACCACGGGACACCGGAGAGACCCAGTACTTC.

This chain's CDR3 is CASSAWDRGNSPLHF. In nucleotides, the CDR3 is TGTGCCAGCAGCGCCTGGGACAGGGGAAATTCACCCCTCCACTTT. The chain uses TRBV9 and TRBJ1-6; the match to TRBD1 covers 10 bases. CDR1 and CDR2 from the germline V gene are SGDLS and YYNGEE. CDR3 length equals 15 residues. The V gene end was trimmed by 3 bases and the J gene end by 7 bases; junction bases not matched to a gene: 4.

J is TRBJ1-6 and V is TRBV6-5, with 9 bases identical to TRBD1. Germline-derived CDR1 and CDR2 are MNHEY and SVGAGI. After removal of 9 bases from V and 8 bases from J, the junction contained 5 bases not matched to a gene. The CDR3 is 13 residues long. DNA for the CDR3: TGTGCCAGTCGGGACAGGGTGGATTCACCCCTCCACTTT. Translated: CASRDRVDSPLHF.

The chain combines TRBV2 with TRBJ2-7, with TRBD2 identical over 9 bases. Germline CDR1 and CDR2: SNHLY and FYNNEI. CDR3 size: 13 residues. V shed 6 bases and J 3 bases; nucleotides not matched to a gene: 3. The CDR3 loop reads CASRGLANYEQYF. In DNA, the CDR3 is TGTGCCAGCAGGGGACTAGCCAACTACGAGCAGTACTTC.

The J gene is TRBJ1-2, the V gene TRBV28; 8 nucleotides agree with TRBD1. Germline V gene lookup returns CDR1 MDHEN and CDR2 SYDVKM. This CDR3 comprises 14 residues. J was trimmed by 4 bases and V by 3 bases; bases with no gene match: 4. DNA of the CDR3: TGTGCCAGCAGTTTCCGGGACAGGCTCTATGGCTACACCTTC. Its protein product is CASSFRDRLYGYTF.

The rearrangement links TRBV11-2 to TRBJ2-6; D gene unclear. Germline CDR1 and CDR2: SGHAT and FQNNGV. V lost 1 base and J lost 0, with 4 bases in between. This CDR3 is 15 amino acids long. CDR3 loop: CASSLGFSGANVLTF. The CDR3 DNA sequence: TGTGCCAGCAGCTTAGGGTTCTCTGGGGCCAACGTCCTGACTTTC.

In nucleotides, the CDR3 is TGTGCCAGCAGTGAAGCAAGCAGGGACAGACATGGCTACACCTTC. Protein product: CASSEASRDRHGYTF. J is TRBJ1-2 and V is TRBV6-1; 7 nucleotides agree with TRBD1. The CDR3 contains 15 residues. Germline CDR1 MNHNS, CDR2 SASEGT. Trimming took 0 bases from V and 6 from J; bases not matched to a gene: 7.